The rows below give T cell receptor beta chains drawn from one sample of a study of blood T cell repertoires in COVID-19. Sequencing was performed with immunoSEQ multiplex PCR; in TCRdb, only in-frame clones are kept and a portion is missing. The sample yields over 150,000 clones, approximately 85% seen once. Sequenced material: peripheral blood. These receptors all stem from a man aged 35 to 55 with acute or convalescent COVID-19. The CDR3 runs from the conserved cysteine through the conserved F or W. D genes are given only for firm matches. Rows may omit the clone size; those that give it use once, few, many or a size class.

size	V	J	D	DNA	CDR3
NA	TRBV5-5	TRBJ2-7	TRBD2	TGTGCCAGCAGCCGGGCCCTAGCGGGGTTGAACGAGCAGTACTTC	CASSRALAGLNEQYF
NA	TRBV19	TRBJ1-1	TRBD1	TGTGCCAGTAGAATTAGGGGACAGAGGACTGAAGCTTTCTTT	CASRIRGQRTEAFF
NA	TRBV5-1	TRBJ2-7	TRBD1	TGCGCCAGCAGCTTGGAACAGGGGGCGATGGTCGAGCAGTACTTC	CASSLEQGAMVEQYF
NA	TRBV19	TRBJ1-6	NA	TGTGCCAGTAGTATCCGTCCGGGAGGGTCCCTCCACTTT	CASSIRPGGSLHF
NA	TRBV30	TRBJ1-1	NA	TGTGCCTGGAGTCAGGAGAACACTGAAGCTTTCTTT	CAWSQENTEAFF
once	TRBV27	TRBJ1-2	NA	TGTGCCAGCGCTTCGAACAGAGACTATGGCTACACCTTC	CASASNRDYGYTF
NA	TRBV7-2	TRBJ2-5	TRBD2	TGTGCCAGCAGCTTAAGCGTGACGGCGGGGGGGCCGTTACAAGAGACCCAGTACTTC	CASSLSVTAGGPLQETQYF
NA	TRBV11-3	TRBJ2-1	TRBD2	TGTGCCAGCAGTCTAGCGGGGGCCTACTACAATGAGCAGTTCTTC	CASSLAGAYYNEQFF
NA	TRBV7-9	TRBJ1-2	NA	TGTGCCAGCAGCTTAGGTTTAGGGGCGTCTGGCTACACCTTC	CASSLGLGASGYTF
NA	TRBV5-1	TRBJ1-2	NA	TGCGCCAGCAGACTTGACGTGGGCCTCTATGGCTACACCTTC	CASRLDVGLYGYTF
NA	TRBV6-2/TRBV6-3	TRBJ1-2	TRBD1	TGTGCCAGCAGTTTTCCTCGGACAGGGAACTATGGCTACACCTTC	CASSFPRTGNYGYTF
NA	TRBV9	TRBJ2-2	TRBD1	TGTGCCAGCAGCGTAACAGGGGACACCGGGGAGCTGTTTTTT	CASSVTGDTGELFF
NA	TRBV9	TRBJ2-5	TRBD2	TGTGCCAGCAGCGTAGATAGCGGGGCCCAAGAGACCCAGTACTTC	CASSVDSGAQETQYF
NA	TRBV27	TRBJ1-6	TRBD1	TGTGCCAGCAGTTTATCGAGGGGACAGGGGGATTCACCCCTCCACTTT	CASSLSRGQGDSPLHF
NA	TRBV27	TRBJ1-4	NA	TGTGCCAGCAGTTTGGGAGGCGGGAAACTGTTTTTT	CASSLGGGKLFF
NA	TRBV4-3	TRBJ1-3	NA	TGCGCCAGCAGCCAAGATGCGGGGACTGGAAACACCATATATTTT	CASSQDAGTGNTIYF
NA	TRBV3-1/TRBV3-2	TRBJ1-1	TRBD1	TGTGCCAGTCTCCGGGACAGGATAAAGGCTTTCTTT	CASLRDRIKAFF
NA	TRBV28	TRBJ1-4	TRBD1	TGTGCCAGCAGTCCTCTCGGGACAGCGCGGGTTGCAACTAATGAAAAACTGTTTTTT	CASSPLGTARVATNEKLFF
NA	TRBV4-1	TRBJ1-2	TRBD1	TGCGCCAGCAGCCAAGTAAGGACAGGGGGCTTCCTAAAGGATGGCTACACCTTC	CASSQVRTGGFLKDGYTF
NA	TRBV6-1	TRBJ1-5	TRBD1	TGTGCCAGCAGTGGGCGGGACAGCCCAGCCAATCAGCCCCAGCATTTT	CASSGRDSPANQPQHF
NA	TRBV5-6	TRBJ1-5	NA	TGTGCCAGCAGCTTGACAGGGAACCAGCCCCAGCATTTT	CASSLTGNQPQHF
NA	TRBV4-3	TRBJ1-4	TRBD1	TGCGCCAGCAGCCCAGGACAGGGGGCAGGAGAAAAACTGTTTTTT	CASSPGQGAGEKLFF
NA	TRBV7-9	TRBJ1-5	TRBD1	TGTGCCAGCAGCCAAACAGGGGGCAATCAGCCCCAGCATTTT	CASSQTGGNQPQHF
NA	TRBV25-1	TRBJ2-1	TRBD1	TGTGCCAGCAGATCTAAAGGGACAGACCCCTACAATGAGCAGTTCTTC	CASRSKGTDPYNEQFF
NA	TRBV6-5	TRBJ1-5	NA	TGTGCCAGCACCGCAGGGATCGAGAATCAGCCCCAGCATTTT	CASTAGIENQPQHF
NA	TRBV7-8	TRBJ2-1	TRBD1	TGTGCCAGCAGAGAAAAAACAGGGGGTTCCAATGAGCAGTTCTTC	CASREKTGGSNEQFF
NA	TRBV6-5	TRBJ1-2	NA	TGTGCCAGCAGTCCCGCGGAGGGAGGGTATGGCTACACCTTC	CASSPAEGGYGYTF
NA	TRBV6-4	TRBJ1-2	TRBD1	TGTGCCAGCAGTGGACAGGGAGGTGGCTACACCTTC	CASSGQGGGYTF
NA	TRBV10-3	TRBJ2-1	NA	TGTGCCACCGTACAGGGAGCAGACAATGAGCAGTTCTTC	CATVQGADNEQFF
few	TRBV9	TRBJ1-2	NA	TGTGCCAGCAGCGTACAGGGGAACTATGGCTACACCTTC	CASSVQGNYGYTF
NA	TRBV30	TRBJ1-1	TRBD1	TGTGCCTGGAGTAGGACAGGGGGACGGGAAGCTTTCTTT	CAWSRTGGREAFF
NA	TRBV15	TRBJ1-3	TRBD1	TGTGCCACCATGGTAGGGGGCCACTCTGGAAACACCATATATTTT	CATMVGGHSGNTIYF
once	TRBV30	TRBJ1-6	NA	TGTGCCTGGAGTGTATCTCTTCACCCCTCGACTCTCTTCCACTTT	CAWSVSLHPSTLFHF
once	TRBV27	TRBJ2-7	NA	TGTGCCAGCAGTTCGCCGGGACACTCTATCTACGAGCAGTACTTC	CASSSPGHSIYEQYF
NA	TRBV6-5	TRBJ2-1	TRBD2	TGTGCCAGCGCGCCGGGGGGGCGACGTGAGCAGTTCTTC	CASAPGGRREQFF
NA	TRBV7-3	TRBJ2-3	TRBD2	TGTGCCAGCAGCCAAAGGATTGCGGGGGGCTTAGATACGCAGTATTTT	CASSQRIAGGLDTQYF
NA	TRBV11-2	TRBJ1-4	TRBD1	TGTGCCAGCAGCTTCACAGGGGGCAAAGGTGAAAAACTGTTTTTT	CASSFTGGKGEKLFF